This TCR beta chain is drawn from a study of early T cells in non-severe SARS-CoV-2 infection. On the study more broadly: With bulk RNA from unsorted whole blood as input, sequencing yielded unpaired chains.

Researchers tagged individual cDNA molecules with unique molecular identifiers. TCRdb itself ran the 5' RACE reads through MiXCR, one entry per CDR3 protein. The sample lists approximately 77,000 distinct CDR3 sequences; 15% to 18% were seen once. In this sample, this clonotype turned up many times. The V end lost 3 bases, the J end lost 0 bases, and 17 bases lay between the germline ends. In germline, CDR1 is MDHEN, CDR2 SYDVKM. There are 17 residues in the CDR3. The sequencing sample was made of whole blood. The V call is TRBV28, the J call TRBJ1-1, with D perhaps matching TRBD1 (6 bases). The receptor was derived from an adult who was a healthcare worker with PCR-confirmed SARS-CoV-2 infection or an uninfected control (not recorded which). Here the CDR3 DNA reads TGTGCCAGCAGTTTGGTAGTGAGGGGGGGGTTGAACACTGAAGCTTTCTTT. It is translated as CASSLVVRGGLNTEAFF.